Below, 17 T cell receptor gamma chains from the same sample are listed, as sequenced in a study of gammadelta T cells in human blood. TCRdb re-analyzed the RT-PCR reads via CATT. This table has some 300 gamma-chain clones, roughly 19% appearing once. Sequencing was carried out using Vgamma9Vdelta2 gamma-delta T cells from adult blood. Receptor source: a human donor.

In regard to this clone: This probably arose from a read error, given a far larger clone one base away. Called V gene: TRGV9; the J gene was not called. The CDR3 sequence is 17 residues long. Germline values: CDR1 GITISATS, CDR2 ISYDGTV (reference sequence). CDR3: CALWEVRGELGKKINVF. The CDR3 coding sequence is TGTGCCTTGTGGGAGGTGCGCGGGGAGTTGGGCAAAAAAATCAATGTATTT.

This clone occurred a few times. The protein recorded in TCRdb matches a much larger clone and deviates from this DNA's translation at residue 4, suggesting a read error; the protein here is obtained by translating the DNA. The chain joins TRGV2 to TRGJ1 or TRGJ2. The germline V gene encodes CDR1 EGSNGY and CDR2 YDSYNSKV. This CDR3 is 10 amino acids long. With 12 bases clipped from V and 4 bases from J, the junction kept 6 bases outside the gene matches. In DNA form, the CDR3 reads TGTGCCGCTGAATATTATAAGAAACTCTTT. This codes for CAAEYYKKLF.

This clone is large. This chain uses TRGV9 with TRGJP. The junction had 1 base not matched to a gene; V was cut back by 0 bases and J by 5 bases. This CDR3 contains 16 residues. Germline CDR1 GITISATS, CDR2 ISYDGTV (reference sequence). CDR3 amino acids: CALWEVEELGKKIKVF. DNA of the CDR3: TGTGCCTTGTGGGAGGTGGAAGAGTTGGGCAAAAAAATCAAGGTATTT.

This clone counts as large. The chain combines TRGV9 with TRGJP. Per germline, CDR1 GITISATS and CDR2 ISYDGTV (reference sequence). This CDR3 is 16 amino acids long. J was trimmed by 2 bases and V by 4 bases; bases with no gene match: 2. CDR3 coding DNA: TGTGCCTTGTGGGACCGGCAAGAGTTGGGCAAAAAAATCAAGGTATTT. As protein: CALWDRQELGKKIKVF.

This clone is termed large. This may stem from a read error, because a much larger clone lies one nucleotide away. This same CDR3 is encoded by further DNA sequences in the sample. The chain recombines TRGV9 with TRGJP. This CDR3 has 18 amino acids. Looked up from germline, CDR1 is GITISATS and CDR2 is ISYDGTV (reference sequence). J gave up 1 base and V 4 bases, and 7 bases lay outside the gene matches. The CDR3 coding sequence is TGTGCCTTGTGGGAAATGCAGGGGCAAGAGTTGGGCAAAAAAATCAAGGTATTT. Translating gives CALWEMQGQELGKKIKVF.

As for this clone: TCRdb records a much larger clone's protein for this DNA, with a difference at residue 10 that likely arises from a read error; the protein given is the translation of the DNA. The chain carries TRGV9 and TRGJP. The J gene, left out of TCRdb, was set here by checking the DNA against germline. The length of the CDR3 is 16 residues. Germline CDR1 and CDR2: GITISATS and ISYDGTV (reference sequence). The CDR3 region is CALWEASELDKKIKVF. In DNA form, the CDR3 reads TGTGCCTTGTGGGAGGCCTCCGAGTTGGACAAAAAAATCAAGGTATTT.

The sample holds a few counts of this clone. A single base separates this from a much larger clone, so it may be a read error. The sample contains more than one DNA sequence encoding this CDR3. The rearrangement links TRGV9 to TRGJP. Trimming at V came to 1 base and at J to 6 bases, leaving 3 bases not matched to a gene. The CDR3 sequence is 16 residues long. CDR1 and CDR2 from the germline V gene are GITISATS and ISYDGTV (reference sequence). CDR3 residues: CALWEVLELGKKIKVF. The CDR3 DNA follows: TGTGCCTTGTGGGAGGTATTAGAGTTGGGCAAAAAAATCAAGGTATTT.

This clone was picked up a small number of times. Translating this DNA gives a protein that differs at residue 4 from the TCRdb one, which belongs to a much larger clone; a read error is likely, and the protein shown is this translation. This sequence joins TRGV2 and TRGJ1 or TRGJ2. CDR1 and CDR2 from the germline V gene are EGSNGY and YDSYNSKV. The CDR3 length is 10 residues. The V gene end was trimmed by 12 bases and the J gene end by 2 bases; junction bases not matched to a gene: 4. In nucleotides, the CDR3 is TGTGCCGCTTATTATTATAAGAAACTCTTT. Its translation: CAAYYYKKLF.

As concerns this clone: The TCRdb record carries a much larger clone's protein, which differs from this DNA's translation at residue 4; a read error is the likely cause, and the protein listed here is the DNA translation. The chain carries TRGV9 and TRGJP. Because TCRdb records no J gene, it was assigned here through a match of the DNA to germline. Germline CDR1 is GITISATS and CDR2 is ISYDGTV (reference sequence). The CDR3 runs 15 residues. CDR3 protein: CALRERELGKKIKVF. The CDR3 nucleotides are TGTGCCTTGCGGGAGCGCGAGTTGGGCAAAAAAATCAAGGTATTT.

This clone was counted only a few times. A far larger clone is just one base off, so this is likely a read error. This sequence joins TRGV9 and TRGJP. TCRdb is silent on the J gene; assignment here came from matching the DNA to germline. CDR1 is GITISATS and CDR2 is ISYDGTV in the germline V gene (reference sequence). Unmatched junction bases numbered 7, after V lost 4 bases and J lost 7 bases. The CDR3 extends over 16 amino acids. The CDR3 here is CALWEVRELGKKIKVF. For the CDR3, the DNA is TGTGCCTTGTGGGAAGTGCGGGAGTTGGGCAAAAAAATCAAGGTATTT.

A few counts support this clone. The mismatch at residue 4 between this DNA's translation and the TCRdb protein of a much larger clone likely reflects a read error; the protein shown is translated from the DNA. The chain recombines TRGV2 with TRGJ1 or TRGJ2. This CDR3 contains 10 residues. From germline, CDR1 is EGSNGY and CDR2 YDSYNSKV. V lost 12 bases and J lost 1; bases outside the gene matches: 3. CDR3 bases: TGTGCCGCTAATTATTATAAGAAACTCTTT. This codes for CAANYYKKLF.

This clone was found a few times. This same CDR3 is encoded by further DNA sequences in the sample. The rearrangement uses TRGV9 and TRGJP. The V segment lost 0 bases and the J segment 7 bases; nucleotides outside the gene matches: 3. Per germline, CDR1 GITISATS and CDR2 ISYDGTV (reference sequence). The CDR3 length is 16 residues. The CDR3 DNA sequence: TGTGCCTTGTGGGAGGTGCTTGAGTTGGGCAAAAAAATCAAGGTATTT. Amino acid sequence: CALWEVLELGKKIKVF.

A remark on this clone: The limits of the CDR3 on the DNA are not certain, so only TCRdb's listed CDR3 is given. The V gene was left uncalled, and the J gene is TRGJ1 or TRGJ2. The CDR3 has 17 amino acids, counting both end residues. CDR3 sequence reads: CTTVLRGFCANYYKKLF.

In the case of this clone: TCRdb shows a much larger clone's protein in place of this DNA's translation, and the two differ at residue 14, likely through a read error; the protein shown is translated from the DNA. A V gene of TRGV9 was called, but no J gene was assigned. Germline values: CDR1 GITISATS, CDR2 ISYDGTV (reference sequence). The CDR3 runs 16 residues. CDR3 nucleotide sequence: TGTGCCTTGTGGGAACCTAAAGAGTTGGGCAAAAAAATCACGGTATTT. Residues: CALWEPKELGKKITVF.

This clone has just a few counts. Since a far larger clone is one base different, this is likely a read error. V gene TRGV9 combines with J gene TRGJP. TCRdb offers no J gene call, so here the DNA was matched to germline to obtain one. Germline loops: CDR1 GITISATS, CDR2 ISYDGTV (reference sequence). This CDR3 spans 13 amino acids. The CDR3 sequence is CAKKELGKKIKVF. CDR3 bases: TGTGCCAAGAAAGAGTTAGGCAAAAAAATCAAGGTATTT.

A note on this clone: A far bigger clonotype differs at one base, so this is likely a read error. In the same sample, other DNA sequences code for this CDR3. This chain joins TRGV9 and TRGJP. CDR3 size: 17 residues. The germline gives CDR1 GITISATS, CDR2 ISYDGTV (reference sequence). Here the CDR3 reads CALWEVHSELGKKIKVF. CDR3 sequence (DNA): TGTGCCTTGTGGGAGGTGCACAGCGAGTTGGGCAAAAAAATCAAAGTATTT.

In regard to this clone: A far more abundant clone sits one base away, making this likely a read error. It is unclear where the CDR3 begins or ends on the DNA, so no DNA is shown, and the CDR3 is as TCRdb lists it. The J gene is TRGJ1 or TRGJ2; the V gene was not called. The CDR3 spans 20 amino acids, including both terminal residues. The CDR3 is CTTVPAGLGAAGPIYYKKLF.